The clone carrying this T cell receptor beta chain has at least ten counts. This record comes from a study of T-cell reconstitution after alpha-beta-depleted transplantation in children. TCRbeta library preparation incorporated unique molecular identifiers. TCRdb re-called the PCR reads with MiXCR, one entry per CDR3 protein. Altogether 600,000 to 700,000 distinct CDR3 sequences are present, 16% being singletons, with the ten largest covering about 1.1%. This receptor was taken from a human donor who donated a stem cell graft to a child with acute myeloid leukemia. Specimen: PBMCs from the stem cell graft donor, collected from the stem cell graft.

CDR3 DNA sequence: TGTGCCAGCAGATCGGACAGGAGGAACACTGAAGCTTTCTTT. It codes for CASRSDRRNTEAFF. This chain connects TRBV12-3 or TRBV12-4 to TRBJ1-1, with TRBD1 matching over 7 bases. The CDR3 totals 14 residues. The junction had 5 bases not matched to a gene; V was cut back by 6 bases and J by 1 base.